This section outlines one T cell receptor (beta chain) sequence together with its context. The sample comes from a study of cytomegalovirus exposure and HLA in healthy donors. Study-wide background: It was reported in a later analysis that the same platform had been used for the approximately 110 validation repertoires as for the roughly 700 first-cohort repertoires.

Only in-frame clones appear in the TCRdb table, and some are missing; sequencing was by immunoSEQ multiplex PCR. The sample consists of about 170,000 clones, more than 75% of them appearing once. The sequencing sample was made of PBMCs. This receptor was obtained from a man between 18 and 29 years old in good health and CMV-seropositive.

The CDR3 sequence is CASSLAGTLNSPLHF. CDR3 nucleotides: TGTGCCAGCAGCTTAGCGGGGACATTGAATTCACCCCTCCACTTT. The chain recombines TRBV7-9 with TRBJ1-6, with a weak D call TRBD1 (6 bases). Trimming removed 0 bases from V and 7 bases from J, with 10 bases in between. Germline lookup yields CDR1 SEHNR and CDR2 FQNEAQ (reference sequence). This CDR3 comprises 15 residues.